Listed here is a single T cell receptor (beta chain). The germline CDR1 and CDR2 sequences are MNHEY and SVGAGI. The CDR3 consists of 16 residues. V gave up 4 bases and J gave up 0 bases; unmatched junction bases: 7. The data are from a study of blood T cell repertoires in COVID-19. Assay used: immunoSEQ multiplex PCR; TCRdb lists only in-frame clones, some missing. The sample consists of 120,000 or so clones, 70% to 90% of them appearing once. The sample taken for sequencing was peripheral blood. This chain uses TRBV6-5 with TRBJ2-7, with 9 bases that match TRBD1. The clonotype comes from a woman at least 80 years old with acute or convalescent COVID-19. The CDR3 nucleotides read TGTGCCAGCAGTTCAAGGGGGACAGGGCACTCCTACGAGCAGTACTTC. This gives the protein CASSSRGTGHSYEQYF.